This TCR beta chain was sequenced in a study of CXCR3-negative and CXCR3-positive naive CD8 T cells. TRB cDNA was prepared as libraries by UMI-labeled 5' RACE. TCRdb reprocessed the 5' RACE reads and stores each CDR3 protein as one record, lacking DNA. With some 56,000 distinct CDR3 sequences in the sample, the ten largest clones hold roughly 20%. On this clonotype itself: The antigen remains unidentified.

CDR3 length equals 14 residues. Germline assignment: CDR1 MDHEN and CDR2 SYDVKM. Study conclusions and caveats: Each naive subset displayed comparably high diversity, whereas memory CD8+ cells displayed much lower diversity.

The sequenced sample consisted of memory CD8+ T cells from blood. The sequence was collected from a human donor in good health. Some clones in this sample may be carry-over from other donors' samples. V and J are TRBV28 and TRBJ2-7; the D gene TCRdb calls, TRBD1, cannot be checked with no DNA. The CDR3 sequence is CASSSRQTSYEQYF.